This T cell receptor (beta chain) is drawn from a study of naive and memory T cell subsets. Study findings and constraints: From naive to CM, EM and EMRA, diversity decreased and Gini increased. A few larger clonotypes appeared in naive repertoires, especially CD8, possibly memory cells re-expressing CD45RA. RNA-based TCR counts may shift with T cell activation and differentiation.

There are 18 residues in the CDR3. The V and J ends lost 5 bases and 2 bases, in that order; junction bases with no gene match: 12. CDR1 and CDR2 from the germline V gene are SEHNR and FQNEAQ (reference sequence). The beta constant-region primer was an equimolar mix of two oligonucleotides covering TRBC1 and TRBC2. Ligated cDNA was amplified by four rounds of PCR with nested alpha and beta constant-region primers and SP2. MiXCR, run by TCRdb on the UMI-ligation and nested PCR reads, gives a single entry per CDR3 protein. The table records roughly 150,000 distinct CDR3 sequences, about 20% of them present only once. From the second PCR step, alpha and beta chains were amplified apart. To note about this clonotype: Its target is not known.

J is TRBJ2-6 and V is TRBV7-9; 7 bases are a match to TRBD1. The TCR comes from a human donor in good health. Material for sequencing was naive CD8+ T cells from blood. CDR3 sequence (DNA): TGTGCCAGCAGCCATTCCGGGGACAGACAGGCTGGGGCCAACGTCCTGACTTTC. Translated: CASSHSGDRQAGANVLTF.